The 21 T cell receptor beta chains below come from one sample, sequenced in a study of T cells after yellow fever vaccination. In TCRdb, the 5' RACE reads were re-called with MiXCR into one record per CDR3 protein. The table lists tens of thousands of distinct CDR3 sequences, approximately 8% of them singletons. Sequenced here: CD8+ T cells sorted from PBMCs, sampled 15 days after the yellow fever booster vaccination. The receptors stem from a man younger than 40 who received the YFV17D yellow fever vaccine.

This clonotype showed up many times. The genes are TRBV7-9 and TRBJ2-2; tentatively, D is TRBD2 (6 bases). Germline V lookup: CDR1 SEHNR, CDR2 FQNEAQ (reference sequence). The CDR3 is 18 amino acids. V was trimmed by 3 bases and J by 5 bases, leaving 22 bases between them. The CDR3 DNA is TGTGCCAGCAGCTTTTCATCCCAACGGGAGAGTGGGACCGGGGAGCTGTTTTTT. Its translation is CASSFSSQRESGTGELFF.

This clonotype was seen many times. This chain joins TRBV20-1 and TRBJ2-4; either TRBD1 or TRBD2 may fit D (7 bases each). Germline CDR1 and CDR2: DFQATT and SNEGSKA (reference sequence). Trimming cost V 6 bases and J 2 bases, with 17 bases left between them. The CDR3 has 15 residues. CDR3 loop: CSATRQGGTKNIQYF. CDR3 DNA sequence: TGCAGTGCCACCAGACAGGGAGGGACCAAAAACATTCAGTACTTC.

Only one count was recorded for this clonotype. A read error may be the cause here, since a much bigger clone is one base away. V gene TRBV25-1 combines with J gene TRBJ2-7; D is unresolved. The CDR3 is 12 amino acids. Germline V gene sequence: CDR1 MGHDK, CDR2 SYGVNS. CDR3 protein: CDSSVKSYEQYF. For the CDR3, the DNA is TGTGACAGCAGTGTAAAGTCCTACGAGCAGTACTTC.

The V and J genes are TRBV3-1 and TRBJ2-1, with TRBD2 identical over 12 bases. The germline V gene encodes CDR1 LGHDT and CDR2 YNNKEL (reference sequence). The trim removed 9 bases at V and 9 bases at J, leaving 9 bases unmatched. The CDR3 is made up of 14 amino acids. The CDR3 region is CARICGLAGSEQFF. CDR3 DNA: TGTGCCAGGATCTGCGGACTAGCGGGAAGTGAGCAGTTCTTC.

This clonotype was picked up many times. The CDR3 sequence is CASSPSITGELFF. The CDR3 nucleotides are TGTGCCAGCTCACCTTCCATCACCGGGGAGCTGTTTTTT. The chain employs TRBV18 and TRBJ2-2; D is uncertain. The CDR3 contains 13 residues. V was trimmed by 3 bases and J by 4 bases, leaving 6 bases between them. CDR1 and CDR2 from the germline V gene are KGHSH and LQKENI.

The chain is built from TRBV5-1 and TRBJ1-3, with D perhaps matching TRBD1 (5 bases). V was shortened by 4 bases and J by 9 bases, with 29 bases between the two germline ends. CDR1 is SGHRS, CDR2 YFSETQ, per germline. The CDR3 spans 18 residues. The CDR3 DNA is TGCGCCAGCAGCCTCGGTCGCCAGGACGGTCGGAAAGGGGTCACCATATATTTT. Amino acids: CASSLGRQDGRKGVTIYF.

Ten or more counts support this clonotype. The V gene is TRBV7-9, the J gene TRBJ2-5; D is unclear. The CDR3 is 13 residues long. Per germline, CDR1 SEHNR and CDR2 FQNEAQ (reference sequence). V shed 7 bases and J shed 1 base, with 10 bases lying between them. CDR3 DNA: TGTGCCAGCACCTCAGACATCCAAGAGACCCAGTACTTC. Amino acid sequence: CASTSDIQETQYF. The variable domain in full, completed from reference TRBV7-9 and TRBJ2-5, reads DTGVSQNPRHKITKRGQNVTFRCDPISEHNRLYWYRQTLGQGPEFLTYFQNEAQLEKSRLLSDRFSAERPKGSFSTLEIQRTEQGDSAMYLCASTSDIQETQYFGPGTRLLVL.

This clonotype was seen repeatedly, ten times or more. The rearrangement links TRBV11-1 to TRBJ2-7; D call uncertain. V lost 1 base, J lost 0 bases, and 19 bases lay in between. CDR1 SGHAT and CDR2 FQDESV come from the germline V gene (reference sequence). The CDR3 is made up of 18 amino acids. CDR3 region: CASSLGVSGGPISYEQYF. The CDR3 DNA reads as TGTGCCAGCAGCTTAGGTGTATCCGGCGGTCCTATCTCCTACGAGCAGTACTTC.

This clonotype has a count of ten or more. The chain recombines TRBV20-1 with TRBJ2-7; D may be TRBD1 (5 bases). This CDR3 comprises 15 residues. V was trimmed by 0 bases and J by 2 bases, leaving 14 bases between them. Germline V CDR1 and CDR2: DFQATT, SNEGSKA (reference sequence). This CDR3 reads CSAREMGQSTYEQYF. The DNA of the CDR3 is TGCAGTGCTAGAGAAATGGGGCAGAGTACCTACGAGCAGTACTTC.

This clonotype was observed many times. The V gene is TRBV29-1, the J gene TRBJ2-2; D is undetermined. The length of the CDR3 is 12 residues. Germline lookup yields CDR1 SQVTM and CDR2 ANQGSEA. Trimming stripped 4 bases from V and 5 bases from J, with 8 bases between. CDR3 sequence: CSVVGRTGELFF. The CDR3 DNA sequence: TGCAGCGTTGTCGGCAGGACCGGGGAGCTGTTTTTT.

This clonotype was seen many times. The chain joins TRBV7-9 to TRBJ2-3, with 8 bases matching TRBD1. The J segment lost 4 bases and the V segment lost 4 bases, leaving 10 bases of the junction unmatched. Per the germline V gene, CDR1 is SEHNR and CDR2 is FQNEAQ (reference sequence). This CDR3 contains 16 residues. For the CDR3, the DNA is TGTGCCAGCAGCTGGGCGACAGGGGACCCCGCAGATACGCAGTATTTT. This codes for CASSWATGDPADTQYF.

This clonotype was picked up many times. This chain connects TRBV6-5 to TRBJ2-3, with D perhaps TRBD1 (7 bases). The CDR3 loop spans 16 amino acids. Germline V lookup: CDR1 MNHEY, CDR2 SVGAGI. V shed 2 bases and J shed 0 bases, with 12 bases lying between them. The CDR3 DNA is TGTGCCAGCAGTTACCCGGCAGGGGGGAGCACAGATACGCAGTATTTT. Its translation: CASSYPAGGSTDTQYF.

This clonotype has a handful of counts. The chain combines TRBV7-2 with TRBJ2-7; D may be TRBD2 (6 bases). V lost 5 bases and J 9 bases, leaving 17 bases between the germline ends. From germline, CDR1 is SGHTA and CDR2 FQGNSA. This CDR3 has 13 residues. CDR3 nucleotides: TGTGCCAGCAGCATGGATCCTAGCGACGGGCAGTACTTC. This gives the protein CASSMDPSDGQYF.

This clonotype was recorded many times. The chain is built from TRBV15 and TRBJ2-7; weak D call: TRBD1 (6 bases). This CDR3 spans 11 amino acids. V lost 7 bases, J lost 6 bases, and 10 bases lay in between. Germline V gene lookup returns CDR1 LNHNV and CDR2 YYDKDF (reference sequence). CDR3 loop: CATTTGFEQYF. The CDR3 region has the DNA TGTGCCACCACAACAGGGTTCGAGCAGTACTTC. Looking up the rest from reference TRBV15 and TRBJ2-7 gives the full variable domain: DAMVIQNPRYQVTQFGKPVTLSCSQTLNHNVMYWYQQKSSQAPKLLFHYYDKDFNNEADTPDNFQSRRPNTSFCFLDIRSPGLGDTAMYLCATTTGFEQYFGPGTRLTVT.

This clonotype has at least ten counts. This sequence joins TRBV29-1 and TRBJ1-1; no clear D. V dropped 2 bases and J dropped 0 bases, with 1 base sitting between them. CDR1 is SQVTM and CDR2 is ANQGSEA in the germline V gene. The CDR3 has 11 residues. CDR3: CSVELNTEAFF. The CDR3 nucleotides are TGCAGCGTTGAACTGAACACTGAAGCTTTCTTT.

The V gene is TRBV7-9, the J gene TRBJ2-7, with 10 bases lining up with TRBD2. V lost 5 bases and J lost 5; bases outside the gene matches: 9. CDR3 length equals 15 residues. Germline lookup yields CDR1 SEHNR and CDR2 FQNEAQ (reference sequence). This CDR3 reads CASSPRTSGSNEQYF. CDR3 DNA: TGTGCCAGCAGCCCCCGGACTAGCGGTTCTAACGAGCAGTACTTC. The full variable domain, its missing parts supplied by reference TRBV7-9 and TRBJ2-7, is DTGVSQNPRHKITKRGQNVTFRCDPISEHNRLYWYRQTLGQGPEFLTYFQNEAQLEKSRLLSDRFSAERPKGSFSTLEIQRTEQGDSAMYLCASSPRTSGSNEQYFGPGTRLTVT.

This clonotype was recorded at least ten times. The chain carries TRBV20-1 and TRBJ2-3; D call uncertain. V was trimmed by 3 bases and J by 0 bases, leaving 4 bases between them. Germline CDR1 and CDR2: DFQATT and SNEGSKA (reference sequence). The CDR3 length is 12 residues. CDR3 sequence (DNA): TGCAGTGCTAGCTCTAGCACAGATACGCAGTATTTT. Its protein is CSASSSTDTQYF.

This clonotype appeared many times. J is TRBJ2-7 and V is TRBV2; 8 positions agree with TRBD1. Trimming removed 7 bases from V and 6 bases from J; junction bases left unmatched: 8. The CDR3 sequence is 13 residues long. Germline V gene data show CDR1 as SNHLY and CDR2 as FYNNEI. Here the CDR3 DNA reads TGTGCCAGCAAGCTGGGACAGGAGGTCGAGCAGTACTTC. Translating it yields CASKLGQEVEQYF.

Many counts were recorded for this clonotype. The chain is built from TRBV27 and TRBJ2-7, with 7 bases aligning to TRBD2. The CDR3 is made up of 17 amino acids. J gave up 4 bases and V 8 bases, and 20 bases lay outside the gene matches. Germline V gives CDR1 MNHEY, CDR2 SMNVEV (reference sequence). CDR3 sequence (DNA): TGTGCCAGCGCCCCCATAAGTGGGAGGGCCTCTACTTACGAGCAGTACTTC. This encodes CASAPISGRASTYEQYF.

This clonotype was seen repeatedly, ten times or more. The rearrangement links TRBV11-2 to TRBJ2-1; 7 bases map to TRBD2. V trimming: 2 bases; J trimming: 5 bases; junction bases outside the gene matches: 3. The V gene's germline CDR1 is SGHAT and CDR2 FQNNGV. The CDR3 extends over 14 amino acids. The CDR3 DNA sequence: TGTGCCAGCAGCTTACTAGCGGTCGACAATGAGCAGTTCTTC. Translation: CASSLLAVDNEQFF. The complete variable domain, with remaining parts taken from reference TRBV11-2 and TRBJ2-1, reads EAGVAQSPRYKIIEKRQSVAFWCNPISGHATLYWYQQILGQGPKLLIQFQNNGVVDDSQLPKDRFSAERLKGVDSTLKIQPAKLEDSAVYLCASSLLAVDNEQFFGPGTRLTVL.

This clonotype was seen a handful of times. The CDR3 region is CASSYQPSGAGYNEQFF. The CDR3 region has the DNA TGTGCCAGCAGTTACCAGCCCTCGGGGGCGGGATACAATGAGCAGTTCTTC. The rearrangement links TRBV6-2 or TRBV6-3 to TRBJ2-1; D may match TRBD1 or TRBD2 (6 bases each). The CDR3 consists of 17 residues. Germline loops: CDR1 MNHEY, CDR2 SVGEGT. Trimming cost V 2 bases and J 4 bases, with 18 bases left between them.